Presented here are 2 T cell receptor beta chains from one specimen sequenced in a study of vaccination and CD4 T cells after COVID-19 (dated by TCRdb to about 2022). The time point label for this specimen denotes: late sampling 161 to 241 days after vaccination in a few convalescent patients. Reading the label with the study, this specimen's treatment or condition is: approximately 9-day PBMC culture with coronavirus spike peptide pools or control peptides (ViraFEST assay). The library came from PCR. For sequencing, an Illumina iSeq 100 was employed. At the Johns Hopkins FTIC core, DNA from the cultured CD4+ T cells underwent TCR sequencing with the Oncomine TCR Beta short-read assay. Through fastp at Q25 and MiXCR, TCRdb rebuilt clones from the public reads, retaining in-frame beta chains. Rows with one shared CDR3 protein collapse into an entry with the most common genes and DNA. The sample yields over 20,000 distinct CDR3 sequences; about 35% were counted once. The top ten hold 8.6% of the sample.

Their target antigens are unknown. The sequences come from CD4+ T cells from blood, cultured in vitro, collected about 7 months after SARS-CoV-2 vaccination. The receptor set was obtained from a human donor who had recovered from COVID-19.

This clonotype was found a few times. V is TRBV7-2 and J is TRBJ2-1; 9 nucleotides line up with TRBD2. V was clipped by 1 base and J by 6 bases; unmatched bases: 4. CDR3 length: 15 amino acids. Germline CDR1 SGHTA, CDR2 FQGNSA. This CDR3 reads CASSLVAGVSNEQFF. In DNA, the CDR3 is TGTGCCAGCAGCTTAGTAGCGGGAGTCTCCAATGAGCAGTTCTTC.

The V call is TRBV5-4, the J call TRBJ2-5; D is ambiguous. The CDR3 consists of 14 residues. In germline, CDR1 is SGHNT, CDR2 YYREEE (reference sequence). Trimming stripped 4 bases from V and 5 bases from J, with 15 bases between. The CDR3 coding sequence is TGTGCCAGCAGCCCATCCAGCAAGGCGGAGACCCAGTACTTC. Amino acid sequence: CASSPSSKAETQYF.